The source of this T cell receptor beta chain is a study of cytomegalovirus exposure and HLA in healthy donors. It was with 60 Vbeta and 13 Jbeta primers that the PCR ran. Some clones are missing from TCRdb's copy, which holds only in-frame ones; the method was immunoSEQ multiplex PCR. The data contain approximately 110,000 clones, 75% to 90% of them singletons. The germline V gene encodes CDR1 MDHEN and CDR2 SYDVKM. This CDR3 contains 14 residues. The V and J ends lost 7 bases and 7 bases, in that order; junction bases with no gene match: 9. The rearrangement links TRBV28 to TRBJ1-5; 8 bases agree with TRBD1. This receptor was obtained from a man aged 50-60 years in good health and CMV-seronegative. Sequencing used PBMCs. The CDR3 protein is CASTLPQGGQPQHF. The CDR3 bases are TGTGCCAGCACCCTTCCACAGGGGGGACAGCCCCAGCATTTT.